A selection of T cell receptor beta chains follows, all from one sample in a study of memory CD4+ T cells and cytomegalovirus serostatus. Profiling relied on immunoSEQ multiplex PCR, and the TCRdb table lists in-frame clones only, not all of them. The sample contains about 46,000 clones, over 75% of which appear only once. Sequencing was performed on memory CD4+ T cells from blood. The receptors were sampled from an adult in good health and CMV-seronegative. CDR3s include the opening cysteine and the closing phenylalanine or tryptophan. The D gene is left open where the match is weak.

d_call j_call v_call cdr3_length cdr3_aa cdr3_nt
TRBD1 TRBJ1-1 TRBV4-3 15 CASSYDRGLEGEAFF TGCGCCAGCAGCTATGACAGGGGGCTTGAGGGTGAAGCTTTCTTT
TRBD2 TRBJ2-3 TRBV5-6 16 CASSLGLAGGKDTQYF TGTGCCAGCAGCTTGGGACTAGCGGGGGGGAAAGATACGCAGTATTTT
NA TRBJ1-1 TRBV21-1 13 CASPGLRNTEAFF TGTGCCAGCCCGGGACTGCGGAACACTGAAGCTTTCTTT
NA TRBJ2-1 TRBV5-4 14 CASSLGEPEHEQFF TGTGCCAGCAGCTTAGGGGAGCCAGAGCATGAGCAGTTCTTC
NA TRBJ2-2 TRBV6-1 14 CASGQVPNTGELFF TGTGCCAGCGGCCAGGTCCCGAACACCGGGGAGCTGTTTTTT
NA TRBJ1-1 TRBV19 11 CASRLNTEAFF TGTGCCAGCAGATTAAACACTGAAGCTTTCTTT
NA TRBJ2-2 TRBV6-6 15 CASSYTRLNTGELFF TGTGCCAGCAGTTACACCAGGCTGAACACCGGGGAGCTGTTTTTT
TRBD2 TRBJ2-3 TRBV2 15 CASIWLADITDTQYF TGTGCCAGCATATGGCTAGCGGATATCACAGATACGCAGTATTTT
TRBD2 TRBJ2-1 TRBV5-1 14 CASSRELAVDEQFF TGCGCCAGCAGCCGCGAACTAGCGGTCGATGAGCAGTTCTTC
TRBD1 TRBJ1-1 TRBV5-4 15 CASSQPRDRGHEAFF TGTGCCAGCAGCCAACCCCGGGACAGGGGGCATGAAGCTTTCTTT
TRBD2 TRBJ2-3 TRBV7-9 11 CASPSGDTQYF TGTGCCAGCCCTAGCGGCGATACGCAGTATTTT
TRBD2 TRBJ2-7 TRBV18 15 CASSPIGGSTYEQYF TGTGCCAGCTCACCAATCGGGGGGTCAACCTACGAGCAGTACTTC
NA TRBJ2-2 TRBV6-6 13 CASVEGGPGELFF TGTGCCAGCGTAGAAGGAGGTCCCGGGGAGCTGTTTTTT
TRBD1 TRBJ1-4 TRBV5-6 15 CASSIRDRIREKLFF TGTGCCAGCAGCATCCGGGACAGGATAAGGGAAAAACTGTTTTTT
NA TRBJ1-2 TRBV2 15 CASSEARTGSYGYTF TGTGCCAGCAGTGAAGCACGAACAGGGTCCTATGGCTACACCTTC